This TCR beta chain was captured in a study of a mutant IDH1 vaccine in newly diagnosed glioma. Overall study: There were about 60% males and approximately 38% females among treated patients, whose mean age was roughly 40 years. Most patients had received both radiotherapy and temozolomide, the prior options being radiotherapy, temozolomide, or both. Study observations and caveats: Variations in leading peripheral T cell clonotypes appeared to have no connection with pseudoprogression.

Assay used: immunoSEQ multiplex PCR; TCRdb lists only in-frame clones, some missing. The table shows 95,000 to 100,000 clones, with about 90% occurring only once. With respect to this clone: Its antigen is unknown.

From germline, CDR1 is SEHNR and CDR2 FQNEAQ (reference sequence). The germline V and J ends were trimmed by 2 bases and 4 bases, with 9 bases remaining between them. The CDR3 length is 14 residues. The time point was: baseline, week 1 (first vaccination visit). Treatment defined: pre-vaccination baseline after standard-of-care therapy. The chain is built from TRBV7-9 and TRBJ1-3, with D unresolved. The specimen comprised PBMCs, sampled from a glioma patient treated with radiotherapy, temozolomide or both. The receptor was derived from a woman between 50 and 59 years old with glioma. The DNA for the CDR3 is TGTGCCAGCAGCTTATGGGATTGGGGAAACACCATATATTTT. It yields the protein CASSLWDWGNTIYF.